Sequencing of this TCR beta chain was carried out in a study of T cell responses to AZD1222 COVID-19 vaccine. Germline assignment: CDR1 SGHTA and CDR2 FQGTGA. This CDR3 region has 15 residues. This clone was seen just once. A read error may produce the germline difference seen at one junction end. Profiling relied on immunoSEQ multiplex PCR, and the TCRdb table lists in-frame clones only, not all of them. The data contain around 150,000 clones, 90% to 95% of them singletons. The V and J genes are TRBV7-3 and TRBJ2-2; 10 bases are shared with TRBD1. The material was peripheral blood, obtained 28 days after the second AZD1222 dose. This TCR derives from an adult who received the AZD1222 COVID-19 vaccine. The CDR3 loop reads CASSITGTGAGELFF. The CDR3 nucleotides read TGTGCCAGCAGCATAACCGGGACAGGGGCCGGGGAGCTGTTTTTT.